This is a list of T cell receptor beta chains from one sample in a study of human T cells and chemical hapten exposure. TCRdb ran MiXCR on the RACE reads and lists one entry per CDR3 protein. This table has just under 350,000 distinct CDR3 sequences, roughly 6.9% appearing once. The input for sequencing was whole blood, taken in connection with sensitization to the hapten diphenylcyclopropenone (DPC). The receptor source for this set is a woman younger than 30 with alopecia areata. Some clones in this sample may be carry-over from other donors' samples. The CDR3 runs from the conserved cysteine through the conserved F or W. The D gene is left open where the match is weak. The listing skips clone size in some rows; elsewhere it reads once, few, many or a size class.

J | size | D | length | V | CDR3 | DNA
TRBJ2-7 | many | TRBD2 | 15 | TRBV27 | CASRGLAGIPYEQYF | TGTGCCAGCCGGGGACTAGCGGGGATACCCTACGAGCAGTACTTC
TRBJ2-1 | many | TRBD2 | 14 | TRBV6-2/TRBV6-3 | CATLAGATWYEQFF | TGTGCCACTCTAGCGGGGGCTACGTGGTATGAGCAGTTCTTC
TRBJ1-3 | many | . | 16 | TRBV4-1 | CASSQLRDLSGNTIYF | TGCGCCAGCAGCCAACTCCGGGACCTCTCTGGAAACACCATATATTTT
TRBJ1-6 | few | . | 15 | TRBV18 | CASSRGVGSDSPLHF | TGTGCCAGCTCACGGGGGGTCGGGTCCGATTCACCCCTCCACTTT
TRBJ2-7 | . | . | 16 | TRBV12-3/TRBV12-4 | CASSLRGTEIPYEQYF | TGTGCCAGCAGTTTAAGGGGGACCGAGATTCCCTACGAGCAGTACTTC
TRBJ2-3 | few | . | 17 | TRBV27 | CASSLFETSGGTDTQYF | TGTGCCAGCAGTTTATTCGAGACTAGTGGAGGCACAGATACGCAGTATTTT
TRBJ2-5 | . | . | 13 | TRBV4-3 | CASSQTSVKTQYF | TGCGCCAGCAGCCAGACTAGTGTCAAGACCCAGTACTTC
TRBJ1-2 | many | . | 14 | TRBV6-2/TRBV6-3 | CASSYTSRIDGYTF | TGTGCCAGCAGTTACACATCGCGGATCGATGGCTACACCTTC
TRBJ1-5 | . | TRBD1 | 16 | TRBV2 | CASSDETGTGYKPQHF | TGTGCCAGCAGCGATGAAACCGGGACAGGCTATAAGCCCCAGCATTTT
TRBJ1-2 | many | . | 15 | TRBV4-3 | CASSPARVTNYGYTF | TGCGCCAGCAGCCCAGCAAGGGTTACTAACTATGGCTACACCTTC
TRBJ1-1 | many | . | 15 | TRBV12-3/TRBV12-4 | CASSSGVVEMAEAFF | TGTGCCAGCAGTTCCGGGGTGGTGGAAATGGCTGAAGCTTTCTTT
TRBJ2-3 | few | TRBD2 | 16 | TRBV4-1 | CASSQDGRGGLDTQYF | TGCGCCAGCAGCCAAGATGGGCGGGGGGGCCTCGATACGCAGTATTTT
TRBJ1-1 | . | . | 14 | TRBV6-2/TRBV6-3 | CASSSMRMNTEAFF | TGTGCCAGCAGCTCTATGCGCATGAACACTGAAGCTTTCTTT
TRBJ2-5 | few | . | 14 | TRBV9 | CASSGRDTTETQYF | TGTGCCAGCAGCGGGCGGGACACCACGGAGACCCAGTACTTC
TRBJ2-5 | few | . | 14 | TRBV9 | CASSVGMGEETQYF | TGTGCCAGCAGCGTAGGGATGGGTGAAGAGACCCAGTACTTC
TRBJ2-7 | . | . | 17 | TRBV24-1 | CATSDPPKGCTPYEQYF | TGTGCCACCAGTGATCCCCCGAAAGGTTGCACGCCCTACGAGCAGTACTTC
TRBJ1-4 | . | TRBD1 | 13 | TRBV6-5 | CASQGQGHEKLFF | TGTGCCAGCCAGGGACAGGGTCACGAAAAACTGTTTTTT
TRBJ2-1 | many | TRBD1 | 15 | TRBV6-2/TRBV6-3 | CASTKIGQGVNEQFF | TGTGCCAGCACCAAAATCGGACAGGGGGTCAATGAGCAGTTCTTC
TRBJ1-2 | . | TRBD1 | 14 | TRBV9 | CASSRQGDNYGYTF | TGTGCCAGCAGCAGGCAGGGGGATAACTATGGCTACACCTTC
TRBJ2-7 | many | . | 16 | TRBV9 | CASSESPGGGWYEQYF | TGTGCCAGCAGCGAGTCCCCGGGCGGGGGCTGGTACGAGCAGTACTTC
TRBJ1-5 | many | . | 14 | TRBV6-2/TRBV6-3 | CASNIANFNQPQHF | TGTGCCAGCAATATCGCAAACTTCAATCAGCCCCAGCATTTT
TRBJ1-1 | few | TRBD1 | 17 | TRBV7-8 | CASSRLQGADFNTEAFF | TGTGCCAGCAGCCGTTTACAGGGGGCCGACTTTAACACTGAAGCTTTCTTT
TRBJ2-3 | many | TRBD2 | 14 | TRBV20-1 | CSAGTSGGADTQYF | TGCAGTGCTGGGACTAGCGGGGGGGCAGATACGCAGTATTTT
TRBJ1-1 | . | . | 15 | TRBV4-3 | CASSQDVSGMGEAFF | TGCGCCAGCAGCCAAGATGTGTCAGGGATGGGTGAAGCTTTCTTT
TRBJ1-5 | few | . | 16 | TRBV12-5 | CASGLVAGGNNQPQHF | TGTGCTAGTGGTTTGGTAGCGGGGGGAAACAATCAGCCCCAGCATTTT
TRBJ2-3 | few | TRBD2 | 15 | TRBV12-3/TRBV12-4 | CASSLSGGATDTQYF | TGTGCCAGCAGTCTTAGCGGGGGGGCAACAGATACGCAGTATTTT
TRBJ1-3 | few | . | 15 | TRBV12-3/TRBV12-4 | CASSLFATAGNTIYF | TGTGCCAGCAGTTTGTTCGCCACGGCTGGAAACACCATATATTTT
TRBJ2-7 | many | . | 13 | TRBV4-3 | CASSQADSDEQYF | TGCGCCAGCAGCCAGGCGGACAGCGACGAGCAGTACTTC
TRBJ2-5 | . | TRBD2 | 18 | TRBV9 | CASSIGASGGLHLETQYF | TGTGCCAGCAGCATCGGGGCTAGCGGGGGCCTCCACTTGGAGACCCAGTACTTC
TRBJ2-2 | . | TRBD1 | 15 | TRBV20-1 | CSARDQGADTGELFF | TGCAGTGCTAGAGACCAGGGGGCGGACACCGGGGAGCTGTTTTTT
TRBJ2-2 | few | . | 16 | TRBV4-1 | CASSRTPRPSAGELFF | TGCGCCAGCAGCCGAACCCCGCGGCCTTCGGCGGGGGAGCTGTTTTTT
TRBJ2-2 | many | TRBD2 | 15 | TRBV3-1 | CASSPLAGNTGELFF | TGTGCCAGCAGCCCGTTAGCGGGTAACACCGGGGAGCTGTTTTTT
TRBJ2-3 | many | . | 13 | TRBV29-1 | CSVLTGYTDTQYF | TGCAGCGTGCTTACGGGGTACACAGATACGCAGTATTTT
TRBJ2-3 | . | . | 14 | TRBV5-1 | CASSLVSYTDTQYF | TGCGCCAGCAGCTTGGTCTCTTACACAGATACGCAGTATTTT
TRBJ2-5 | many | . | 15 | TRBV12-3/TRBV12-4 | CASSPRRLAQETQYF | TGTGCCAGCAGTCCCCGCCGGCTGGCCCAAGAGACCCAGTACTTC
TRBJ1-2 | few | . | 16 | TRBV7-2 | CASSLGFGETNYGYTF | TGTGCCAGCAGCTTAGGTTTCGGGGAAACTAACTATGGCTACACCTTC
TRBJ2-3 | few | . | 18 | TRBV6-2/TRBV6-3 | CASSPSPSWGPLTDTQYF | TGTGCCAGCAGTCCCTCACCCAGCTGGGGGCCCCTTACAGATACGCAGTATTTT
TRBJ2-1 | . | TRBD2 | 15 | TRBV7-6 | CASSLGAGGPNEQFF | TGTGCCAGCAGCTTAGGAGCGGGGGGGCCCAATGAGCAGTTCTTC
TRBJ2-1 | many | . | 13 | TRBV5-6 | CASSLASPIEQFF | TGTGCCAGCAGCTTGGCAAGCCCCATCGAGCAGTTCTTC
TRBJ1-6 | many | . | 16 | TRBV27 | CASSLATKESNSPLHF | TGTGCCAGCAGTTTGGCGACCAAAGAATCCAATTCACCCCTCCACTTT
TRBJ2-2 | few | TRBD1 | 17 | TRBV4-2 | CASSQDWEGGDTGELFF | TGTGCCAGCAGCCAAGATTGGGAAGGGGGCGACACCGGGGAGCTGTTTTTT
TRBJ2-3 | few | TRBD1 | 16 | TRBV7-7 | CASSLEAGGGTDTQYF | TGTGCTAGCAGCTTAGAGGCAGGGGGCGGGACGGATACGCAGTATTTT
TRBJ2-5 | many | . | 14 | TRBV9 | CASSSTPNQETQYF | TGTGCCAGCAGCTCGACTCCAAACCAAGAGACCCAGTACTTC
TRBJ2-5 | few | . | 14 | TRBV5-1 | CASSTGKGQETQYF | TGCGCCAGCAGTACAGGGAAGGGACAAGAGACCCAGTACTTC
TRBJ2-1 | . | . | 13 | TRBV7-2 | CASSLKSYNEQFF | TGTGCCAGCAGCTTAAAATCCTACAATGAGCAGTTCTTC
TRBJ2-7 | few | . | 13 | TRBV10-3 | CAIRDGIAYEQYF | TGTGCCATTAGGGACGGGATTGCCTACGAGCAGTACTTC
TRBJ2-3 | . | . | 13 | TRBV7-8 | CASSLGLTMEQYF | TGTGCCAGCAGCTTAGGTTTGACTATGGAGCAGTATTTT
TRBJ2-2 | few | . | 12 | TRBV9 | CASSVGPGELFF | TGTGCCAGCAGCGTAGGGCCCGGGGAGCTGTTTTTT
TRBJ1-6 | few | . | 16 | TRBV12-3/TRBV12-4 | CASRGARNSYNSPLHF | TGTGCCAGCAGGGGTGCCAGAAACTCCTATAATTCACCCCTCCACTTT